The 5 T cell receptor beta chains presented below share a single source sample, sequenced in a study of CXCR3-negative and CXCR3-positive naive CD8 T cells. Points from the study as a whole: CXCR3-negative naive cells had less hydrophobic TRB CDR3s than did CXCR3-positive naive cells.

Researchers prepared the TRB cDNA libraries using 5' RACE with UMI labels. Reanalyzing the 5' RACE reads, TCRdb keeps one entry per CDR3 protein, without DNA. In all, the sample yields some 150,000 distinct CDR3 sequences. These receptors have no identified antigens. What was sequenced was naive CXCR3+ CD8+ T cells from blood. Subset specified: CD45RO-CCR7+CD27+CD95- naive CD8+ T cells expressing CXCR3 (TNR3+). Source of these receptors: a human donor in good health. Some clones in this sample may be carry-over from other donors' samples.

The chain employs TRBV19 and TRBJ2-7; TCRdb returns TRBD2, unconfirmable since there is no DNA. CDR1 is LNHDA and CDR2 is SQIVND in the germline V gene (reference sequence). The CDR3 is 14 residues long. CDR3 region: CASSISSDFTEQYF.

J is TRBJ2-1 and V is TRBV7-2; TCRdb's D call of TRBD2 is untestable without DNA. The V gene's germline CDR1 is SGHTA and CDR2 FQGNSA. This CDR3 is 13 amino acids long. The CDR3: CASSLGLNNEQFF.

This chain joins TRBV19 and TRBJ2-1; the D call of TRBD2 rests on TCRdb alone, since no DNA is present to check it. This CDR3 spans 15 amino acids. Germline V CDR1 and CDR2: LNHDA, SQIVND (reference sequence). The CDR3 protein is CASSIGGGVYNEQFF. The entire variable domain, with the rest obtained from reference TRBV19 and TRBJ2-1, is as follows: DGGITQSPKYLFRKEGQNVTLSCEQNLNHDAMYWYRQDPGQGLRLIYYSQIVNDFQKGDIAEGYSVSREKKESFPLTVTSAQKNPTAFYLCASSIGGGVYNEQFFGPGTRLTVL.

This chain's CDR3 is CASIGDNSNYGYTF. The J gene is TRBJ1-2, the V gene TRBV2. Germline CDR1 reads SNHLY; CDR2 reads FYNNEI. The CDR3 is made up of 14 amino acids.

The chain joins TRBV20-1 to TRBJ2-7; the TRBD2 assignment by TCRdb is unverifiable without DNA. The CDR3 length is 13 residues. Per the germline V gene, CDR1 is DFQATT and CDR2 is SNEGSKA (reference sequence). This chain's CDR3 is CSAPIAGGREQYF.